Here is one T cell receptor (beta chain) with its context. The data belong to a study of blood T cell repertoires in COVID-19. V dropped 1 base and J dropped 4; count of bases not matched to a gene: 4. The CDR3 consists of 17 residues. In germline, CDR1 is SGHTA, CDR2 FQGTGA. The repertoire was sequenced with immunoSEQ multiplex PCR; TCRdb's copy has only in-frame clones and lacks some. The sample holds approximately 100,000 clones; approximately 84% are singletons and the top ten take about 9.4%. The receptor comes from a man in his 70s with acute or convalescent COVID-19. Sequencing was carried out using peripheral blood. The rearrangement joins TRBV7-3 to TRBJ2-1; 13 bases fit TRBD2. CDR3 loop: CASSLSGLAGAYNEQFF. The CDR3 bases are TGTGCCAGCAGCTTAAGTGGACTAGCGGGAGCATACAATGAGCAGTTCTTC.